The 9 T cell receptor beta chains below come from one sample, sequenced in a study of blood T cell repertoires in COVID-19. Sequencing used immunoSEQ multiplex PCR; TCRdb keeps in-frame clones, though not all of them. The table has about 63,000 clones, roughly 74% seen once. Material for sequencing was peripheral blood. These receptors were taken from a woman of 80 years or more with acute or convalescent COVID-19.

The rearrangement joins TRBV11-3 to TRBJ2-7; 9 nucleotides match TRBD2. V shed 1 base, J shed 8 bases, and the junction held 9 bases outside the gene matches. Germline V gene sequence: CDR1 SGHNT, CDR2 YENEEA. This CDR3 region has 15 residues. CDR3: CASSLGVAGDVKQYF. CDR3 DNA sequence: TGTGCCAGCAGCTTAGGTGTAGCGGGAGATGTCAAGCAGTACTTC. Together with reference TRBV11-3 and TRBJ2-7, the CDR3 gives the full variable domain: EAGVVQSPRYKIIEKKQPVAFWCNPISGHNTLYWYLQNLGQGPELLIRYENEEAVDDSQLPKDRFSAERLKGVDSTLKIQPAELGDSAVYLCASSLGVAGDVKQYFGPGTRLTVT.

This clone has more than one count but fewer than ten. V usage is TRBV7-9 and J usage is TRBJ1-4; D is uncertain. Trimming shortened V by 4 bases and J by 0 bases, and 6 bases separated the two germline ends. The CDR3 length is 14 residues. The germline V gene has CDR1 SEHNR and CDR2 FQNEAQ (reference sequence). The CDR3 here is CASSYRATNEKLFF. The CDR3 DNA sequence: TGTGCCAGCAGCTATCGGGCAACTAATGAAAAACTGTTTTTT.

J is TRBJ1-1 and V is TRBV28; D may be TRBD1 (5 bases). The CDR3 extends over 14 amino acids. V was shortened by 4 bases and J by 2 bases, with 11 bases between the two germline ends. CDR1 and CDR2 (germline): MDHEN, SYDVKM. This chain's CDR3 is CASSYRQSNTEAFF. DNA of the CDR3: TGTGCCAGCAGTTACCGACAGAGTAACACTGAAGCTTTCTTT.

The CDR3 reads CASSWAGTEAFF. Written as DNA, the CDR3 is TGTGCCAGCAGTTGGGCCGGAACTGAAGCTTTCTTT. This rearrangement joins TRBV28 to TRBJ1-1; D gene unclear. Between the trimmed V and J ends, which lost 4 bases and 5 bases, there was a span of 8 bases. The CDR3 length is 12 residues. CDR1 and CDR2 from the germline V gene are MDHEN and SYDVKM.

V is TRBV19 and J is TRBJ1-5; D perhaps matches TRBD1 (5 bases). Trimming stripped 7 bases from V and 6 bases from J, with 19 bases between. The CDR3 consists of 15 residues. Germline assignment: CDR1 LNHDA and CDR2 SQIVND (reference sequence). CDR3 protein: CASTLTDQGSQPQHF. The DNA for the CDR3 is TGTGCCAGTACCCTCACGGACCAGGGTTCTCAGCCCCAGCATTTT. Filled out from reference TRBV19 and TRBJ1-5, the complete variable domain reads DGGITQSPKYLFRKEGQNVTLSCEQNLNHDAMYWYRQDPGQGLRLIYYSQIVNDFQKGDIAEGYSVSREKKESFPLTVTSAQKNPTAFYLCASTLTDQGSQPQHFGDGTRLSIL.

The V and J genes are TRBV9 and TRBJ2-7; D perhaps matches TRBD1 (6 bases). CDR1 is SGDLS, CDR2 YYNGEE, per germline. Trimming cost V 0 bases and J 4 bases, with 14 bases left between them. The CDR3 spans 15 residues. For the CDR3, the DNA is TGTGCCAGCAGCGTAGCGGGTGGGGGCGGGTACGAGCAGTACTTC. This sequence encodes CASSVAGGGGYEQYF.

The CDR3 DNA follows: TGTGCCAGCAGCCCGAAGGGCCCGGGGGACCCTGCGAACACCGGGGAGCTGTTTTTT. This sequence encodes CASSPKGPGDPANTGELFF. This chain links TRBV3-1 (or the pseudogene TRBV3-2) with TRBJ2-2; perhaps TRBD2 as D (6 bases). This CDR3 has 19 amino acids. Trimming removed 4 bases at V and 0 bases at J, with 21 bases between. Per germline, CDR1 LGHDT and CDR2 YNNKEL (reference sequence).

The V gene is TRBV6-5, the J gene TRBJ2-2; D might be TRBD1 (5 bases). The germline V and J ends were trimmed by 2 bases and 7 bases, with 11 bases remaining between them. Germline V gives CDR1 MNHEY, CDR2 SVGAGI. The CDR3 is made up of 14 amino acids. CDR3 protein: CASSYGQGSGELFF. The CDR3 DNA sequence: TGTGCCAGCAGTTACGGGCAGGGTAGCGGGGAGCTGTTTTTT.

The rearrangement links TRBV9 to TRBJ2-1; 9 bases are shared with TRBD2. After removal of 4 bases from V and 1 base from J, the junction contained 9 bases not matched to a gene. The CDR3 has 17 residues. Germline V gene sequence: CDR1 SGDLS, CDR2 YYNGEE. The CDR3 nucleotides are TGTGCCAGCAGCCCAGCCCGACTAGCGGCGTCCTACAATGAGCAGTTCTTC. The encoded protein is CASSPARLAASYNEQFF.